This TCR beta chain was sequenced in a study of shared clonotypes between healthy human individuals. Study conclusions and caveats: Clonotypes that were shared across a handful of donors made up around 5% of naive CD4 clonotypes.

CDR1 SNHLY and CDR2 FYNNEI come from the germline V gene. The V segment lost 6 bases and the J segment 4 bases; nucleotides outside the gene matches: 4. The CDR3 has 15 amino acids. Libraries were prepared by immunoSEQ multiplex PCR; TCRdb keeps only in-frame clonotypes and omits some of them. Of 400,000 to 600,000 clones in the sample, 95% to 97% were seen once. Worth noting for this clone: The target antigen is unknown.

Sequenced: naive CD4+ T cells sorted from blood. Subset noted: CD45RA+ positively selected. The TCR comes from a woman under 40 in good health. The chain recombines TRBV2 with TRBJ2-3; 13 positions agree with TRBD2. CDR3 DNA: TGTGCCAGCAGGGGGACTAGCGGGACCGCAGATACGCAGTATTTT. This gives the protein CASRGTSGTADTQYF. Full variable domain (outside the CDR3, taken from reference TRBV2 and TRBJ2-3): EPEVTQTPSHQVTQMGQEVILRCVPISNHLYFYWYRQILGQKVEFLVSFYNNEISEKSEIFDDQFSVERPDGSNFTLKIRSTKLEDSAMYFCASRGTSGTADTQYFGPGTRLTVL.